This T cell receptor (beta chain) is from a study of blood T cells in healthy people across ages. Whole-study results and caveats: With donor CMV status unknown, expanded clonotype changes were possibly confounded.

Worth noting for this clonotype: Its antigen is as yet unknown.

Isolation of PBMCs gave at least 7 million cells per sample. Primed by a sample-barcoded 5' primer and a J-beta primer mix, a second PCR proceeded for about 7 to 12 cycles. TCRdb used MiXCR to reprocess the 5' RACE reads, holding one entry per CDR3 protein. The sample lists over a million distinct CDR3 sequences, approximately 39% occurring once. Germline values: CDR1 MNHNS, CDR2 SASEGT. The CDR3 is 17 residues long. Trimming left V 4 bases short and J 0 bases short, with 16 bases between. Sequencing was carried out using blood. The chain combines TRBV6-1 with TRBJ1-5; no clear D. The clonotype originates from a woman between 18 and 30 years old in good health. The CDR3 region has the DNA TGTGCCAGCAGTGTTACCCGAGGGCCTAATAGCAATCAGCCCCAGCATTTT. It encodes CASSVTRGPNSNQPQHF.